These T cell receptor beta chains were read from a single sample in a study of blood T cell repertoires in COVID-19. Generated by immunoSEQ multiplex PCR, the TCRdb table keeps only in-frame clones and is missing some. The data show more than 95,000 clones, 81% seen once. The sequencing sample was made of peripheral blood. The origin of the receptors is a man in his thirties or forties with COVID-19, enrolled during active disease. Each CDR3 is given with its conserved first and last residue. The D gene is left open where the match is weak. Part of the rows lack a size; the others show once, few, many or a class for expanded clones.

CDR3aa: CAISDRGEGEQYF
CDR3nt: TGTGCCATCAGCGACCGGGGGGAGGGGGAGCAGTACTTC
abundance: .
j_gene: TRBJ2-7
d_gene: TRBD2
v_gene: TRBV10-3

CDR3aa: CASSEAKGAGIKETQYF
CDR3nt: TGTGCCAGCAGTGAAGCCAAGGGAGCGGGAATAAAAGAGACCCAGTACTTC
abundance: .
j_gene: TRBJ2-5
d_gene: TRBD2
v_gene: TRBV6-1

CDR3aa: CASSPPAFGLGRQNIQYF
CDR3nt: TGTGCCAGCTCACCACCCGCTTTCGGTCTTGGTCGCCAAAACATTCAGTACTTC
abundance: .
j_gene: TRBJ2-4
d_gene: .
v_gene: TRBV18

CDR3aa: CASSQRTGGSGNTIYF
CDR3nt: TGTGCCAGCAGCCAAAGGACAGGGGGCTCTGGAAACACCATATATTTT
abundance: .
j_gene: TRBJ1-3
d_gene: TRBD1
v_gene: TRBV14

CDR3aa: CSVEGSGGRETQYF
CDR3nt: TGCAGCGTTGAAGGTTCGGGGGGCAGAGAGACCCAGTACTTC
abundance: .
j_gene: TRBJ2-5
d_gene: .
v_gene: TRBV29-1

CDR3aa: CASSIEHLRTQYF
CDR3nt: TGTGCCAGTAGTATTGAGCACTTAAGGACCCAGTACTTC
abundance: once
j_gene: TRBJ2-5
d_gene: .
v_gene: TRBV19

CDR3aa: CASSDHGAYEQYF
CDR3nt: TGCGCCAGCAGTGACCACGGAGCCTACGAGCAGTACTTC
abundance: once
j_gene: TRBJ2-7
d_gene: .
v_gene: TRBV10-2

CDR3aa: CASSFGGNGYTF
CDR3nt: TGTGCCAGCAGCTTCGGAGGGAATGGCTACACCTTC
abundance: .
j_gene: TRBJ1-2
d_gene: .
v_gene: TRBV11-1

CDR3aa: CASSPGTWTQYF
CDR3nt: TGTGCCAGCAGCCCGGGGACATGGACCCAGTACTTC
abundance: .
j_gene: TRBJ2-5
d_gene: .
v_gene: TRBV11-2

CDR3aa: CASSEQGAYGYTF
CDR3nt: TGTGCCAGCAGTGAACAGGGGGCCTATGGCTACACCTTC
abundance: .
j_gene: TRBJ1-2
d_gene: TRBD1
v_gene: TRBV6-1

CDR3aa: CASSQDTGSNQPQHF
CDR3nt: TGCGCCAGCAGCCAAGATACGGGAAGCAATCAGCCCCAGCATTTT
abundance: .
j_gene: TRBJ1-5
d_gene: .
v_gene: TRBV4-1

CDR3aa: CASSPGQGMNTEAFF
CDR3nt: TGTGCCAGCAGTCCGGGACAGGGAATGAACACTGAAGCTTTCTTT
abundance: few
j_gene: TRBJ1-1
d_gene: TRBD1
v_gene: TRBV9

CDR3aa: CAIKGTGGLGEQYF
CDR3nt: TGTGCCATCAAAGGGACAGGGGGCTTGGGGGAGCAGTACTTC
abundance: .
j_gene: TRBJ2-7
d_gene: TRBD1
v_gene: TRBV10-3